This TCR beta chain is from a study of graft-versus-host responses after intestinal transplantation. Germline V CDR1 and CDR2: MNHNY, SVGAGI (reference sequence). V gave up 0 bases and J gave up 6 bases, with 12 bases separating them. The CDR3 is 15 residues long. Using immunoSEQ multiplex PCR, the repertoire was profiled, and TCRdb retains in-frame clones only, with some absent. The data show roughly 19,000 clones, 95% seen once. The material sequenced was PBMCs, taken 23 days after intestinal transplant. This sequence was found in a human patient who received an intestinal transplant, so some T cells may come from the graft donor. This rearrangement joins TRBV6-6 to TRBJ1-5, with D perhaps matching TRBD1 (6 bases). CDR3: CASSYSQGTGQPQHF. For the CDR3, the DNA is TGTGCCAGCAGTTACTCCCAGGGGACGGGTCAGCCCCAGCATTTT.